This T cell receptor (beta chain) comes out of a study of OX40 agonist ivuxolimab in advanced cancers. As for the study in general: Patients were given ivuxolimab, an antibody that agonizes OX40 (CD134). Participants averaged about 60 years of age (range about 23 to 90) and were roughly 83% male.

Here immunoSEQ multiplex PCR was the method, and the copy in TCRdb shows in-frame clones only, minus some. The table lists tens of thousands of clones, approximately 91% of them singletons, with approximately 3.9% in the top ten. V shed 5 bases and J 2 bases; nucleotides not matched to a gene: 12. CDR1 LNHNV and CDR2 YYDKDF come from the germline V gene (reference sequence). This CDR3 has 17 residues. The origin of this receptor is an adult with an advanced solid tumor such as melanoma, head and neck, liver or kidney cancer. This sequence joins TRBV15 and TRBJ2-7; TRBD1 matches 10 bases. This specimen consisted of CD4+ or CD8+ T cells sorted from blood, obtained in a trial of the OX40 agonist ivuxolimab. This chain's CDR3 is CATSPSDRGFLTYEQYV. The CDR3 DNA follows: TGTGCCACCAGCCCGTCGGACAGGGGGTTCTTAACCTACGAGCAGTACGTC.